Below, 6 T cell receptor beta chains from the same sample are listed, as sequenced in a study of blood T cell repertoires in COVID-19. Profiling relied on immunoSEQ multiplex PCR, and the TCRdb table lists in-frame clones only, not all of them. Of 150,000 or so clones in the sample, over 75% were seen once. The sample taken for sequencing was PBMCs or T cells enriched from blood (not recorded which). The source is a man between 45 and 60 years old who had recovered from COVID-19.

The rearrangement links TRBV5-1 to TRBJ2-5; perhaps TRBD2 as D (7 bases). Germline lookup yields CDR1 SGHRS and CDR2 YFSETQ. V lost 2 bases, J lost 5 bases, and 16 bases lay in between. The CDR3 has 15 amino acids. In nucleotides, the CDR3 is TGCGCCAGCAGCTTACTGGGGGGGGCCAGTGAGACCCAGTACTTC. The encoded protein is CASSLLGGASETQYF.

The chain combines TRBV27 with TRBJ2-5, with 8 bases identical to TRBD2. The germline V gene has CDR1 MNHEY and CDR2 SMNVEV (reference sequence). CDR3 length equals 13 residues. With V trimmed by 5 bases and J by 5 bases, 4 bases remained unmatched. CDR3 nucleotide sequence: TGTGCCAGCAGTCCTCGGGAGGGGGAGACCCAGTACTTC. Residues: CASSPREGETQYF.

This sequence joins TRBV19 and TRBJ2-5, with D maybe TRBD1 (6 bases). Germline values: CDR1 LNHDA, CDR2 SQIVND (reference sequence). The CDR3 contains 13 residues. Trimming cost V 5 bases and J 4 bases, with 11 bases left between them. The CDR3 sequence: CASSSARGETQYF. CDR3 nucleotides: TGTGCCAGTAGTTCGGCCAGGGGAGAGACCCAGTACTTC.

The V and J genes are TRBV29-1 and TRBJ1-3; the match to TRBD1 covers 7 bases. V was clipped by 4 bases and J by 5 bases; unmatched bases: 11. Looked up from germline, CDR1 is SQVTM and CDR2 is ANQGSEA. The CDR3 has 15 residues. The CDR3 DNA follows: TGCAGCGTTGCCCTGTCAGGGGGGAGGAGAAACACCATATATTTT. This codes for CSVALSGGRRNTIYF.

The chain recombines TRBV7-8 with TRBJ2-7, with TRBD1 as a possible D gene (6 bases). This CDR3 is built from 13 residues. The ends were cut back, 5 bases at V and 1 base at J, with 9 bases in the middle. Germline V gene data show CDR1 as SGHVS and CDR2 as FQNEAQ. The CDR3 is CASSPGQSYEQYF. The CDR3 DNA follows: TGTGCCAGCAGCCCCGGACAGTCCTACGAGCAGTACTTC.

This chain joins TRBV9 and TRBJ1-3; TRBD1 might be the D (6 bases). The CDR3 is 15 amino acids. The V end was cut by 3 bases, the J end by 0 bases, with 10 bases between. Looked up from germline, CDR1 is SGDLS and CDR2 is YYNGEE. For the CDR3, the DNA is TGTGCCAGCAGCGCCACAGGGACCTCTGGAAACACCATATATTTT. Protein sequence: CASSATGTSGNTIYF.